This T cell receptor beta chain is drawn from a study of breast tumors, draining lymph nodes, adjacent tissues. Axillary draining lymph nodes of breast cancer patients supplied the node samples. Study outcomes and limitations: Tumor TCR diversity was below lymph nodes but above nontumor tissue. Data only fit, rather than demonstrated, lymph node origin of most tumor T cells. Findings are consistent with lymph node origin and intratumoral expansion of most tumor T cells.

The ends were cut back, 5 bases at V and 5 bases at J, with 18 bases in the middle. CDR1 and CDR2 (germline): SEHNR, FQNEAQ (reference sequence). The CDR3 loop spans 15 amino acids. TCRdb reprocessed the multiplex PCR reads with MiXCR, giving one entry per CDR3 protein. In the table there are tens of thousands of distinct CDR3 sequences, over 25% of which are singletons. This clonotype was counted ten times or more. Its matching antigen is unknown. The receptor was isolated from a female donor with breast cancer. Some clones in this sample may be carry-over from other donors' samples. The sample comprised axillary lymph node tissue. This chain links TRBV7-9 with TRBJ1-1; possible D gene TRBD1, 5 bases. In nucleotides, the CDR3 is TGTGCCAGCAGCGCTCTTCGTCGGACAAATACTGAAGCTTTCTTT. Translation: CASSALRRTNTEAFF.